Presented here are 8 T cell receptor beta chains from one specimen sequenced in a study of OX40 agonist ivuxolimab in advanced cancers. The protocol was immunoSEQ multiplex PCR, while the TCRdb copy is restricted to in-frame clones and leaves out a portion. In the table there are tens of thousands of clones, more than 70% of which are singletons. The input for sequencing was CD4+ or CD8+ T cells sorted from blood, taken in a trial of the OX40 agonist ivuxolimab. The origin of the receptors is an adult with an advanced solid tumor such as melanoma, head and neck, liver or kidney cancer.

This chain links TRBV29-1 with TRBJ2-1; D is unresolved. V lost 4 bases and J lost 0, with 13 bases in between. The CDR3 runs to 15 residues. CDR1 and CDR2 from the germline V gene are SQVTM and ANQGSEA. The CDR3 reads CSVGPTRSSYNEQFF. The CDR3 DNA reads as TGCAGCGTTGGGCCGACGAGGAGCTCCTACAATGAGCAGTTCTTC.

The chain couples TRBV28 to TRBJ1-4; D not resolved. Germline CDR1 is MDHEN and CDR2 is SYDVKM. V lost 6 bases, J lost 7 bases, and 15 bases lay in between. This CDR3 comprises 14 residues. The CDR3 DNA reads as TGTGCCAGCAGCACCCCGGTGGTAGTTGAAAAACTGTTTTTT. The encoded protein is CASSTPVVVEKLFF. The variable domain in full, completed from reference TRBV28 and TRBJ1-4, reads DVKVTQSSRYLVKRTGEKVFLECVQDMDHENMFWYRQDPGLGLRLIYFSYDVKMKEKGDIPEGYSVSREKKERFSLILESASTNQTSMYLCASSTPVVVEKLFFGSGTQLSVL.

This sequence joins TRBV11-2 and TRBJ2-2; D ambiguous. This CDR3 has 14 residues. Germline V gene lookup returns CDR1 SGHAT and CDR2 FQNNGV. Trimming cost V 2 bases and J 7 bases, with 11 bases left between them. The DNA for the CDR3 is TGTGCCAGCAGCTTACAGGTTAGTAACGGGGAGCTGTTTTTT. It codes for CASSLQVSNGELFF.

The J gene is TRBJ1-5, the V gene TRBV5-1; the D is unclear. The V and J ends lost 2 bases and 0 bases respectively, with 6 bases between them. The CDR3 is 14 amino acids. Per the germline V gene, CDR1 is SGHRS and CDR2 is YFSETQ. The CDR3 spells CASSFGDSNQPQHF. DNA of the CDR3: TGCGCCAGCAGCTTCGGTGATAGCAATCAGCCCCAGCATTTT.

The chain uses TRBV11-3 and TRBJ2-1; the D gene is possibly TRBD2 (5 bases). The CDR3 has 13 amino acids. Trimming removed 4 bases from V and 9 bases from J, with 13 bases in between. Germline lookup yields CDR1 SGHNT and CDR2 YENEEA. The CDR3 here is CASSSARGPEQFF. CDR3 DNA sequence: TGTGCCAGCAGCTCTGCTCGCGGGCCTGAGCAGTTCTTC.

The chain combines TRBV2 with TRBJ2-3; D is possibly TRBD1 or TRBD2 (5 bases each). Trimming cost V 6 bases and J 6 bases, with 7 bases left between them. Germline values: CDR1 SNHLY, CDR2 FYNNEI. CDR3 length: 11 amino acids. The CDR3 spells CASSEGDTQYF. In DNA form, the CDR3 reads TGTGCCAGCAGCGAGGGGGATACGCAGTATTTT.

The chain uses TRBV27 and TRBJ2-1; 8 bases are a match to TRBD2. V lost 3 bases and J lost 5; bases outside the gene matches: 12. Per the germline V gene, CDR1 is MNHEY and CDR2 is SMNVEV (reference sequence). The CDR3 sequence is 17 residues long. CDR3 nucleotides: TGTGCCAGCAGTTTGAGACGGGGGGGCCTTCGCCACAATGAGCAGTTCTTC. Translated, it gives CASSLRRGGLRHNEQFF.

This clone was detected once. The rearrangement joins TRBV6-4 to TRBJ1-1; D not resolved. The CDR3 has 13 residues. The V gene's germline CDR1 is MRHNA and CDR2 SNTAGT. V lost 0 bases and J 4 bases, leaving 6 bases between the germline ends. The CDR3 is CASSDSKGTEAFF. The CDR3 DNA reads as TGTGCCAGCAGTGACTCGAAGGGCACTGAAGCTTTCTTT.